This T cell receptor beta chain was profiled in a study of vaccination and CD4 T cells after COVID-19. Comments on this clonotype: No antigen is known for it.

Germline loops: CDR1 MNHEY, CDR2 SVGAGI. CDR3 length: 14 amino acids. Trimming took 3 bases from V and 1 from J, leaving 9 bases between them. Noted treatment: 10-day PBMC culture with coronavirus spike peptide pools or control peptides (ViraFEST assay). The Oncomine TCR Beta short-read assay generated sequence data from the DNA of cultured CD4+ T cells. TCRdb fed the PCR reads into MiXCR, producing one record per CDR3 protein. The data contain more than 20,000 distinct CDR3 sequences, roughly 44% of them singletons. Sequenced material: CD4+ T cells from blood, cultured in vitro. The rearrangement links TRBV6-5 to TRBJ1-1; D is unresolved. The clonotype originates from a human donor who had recovered from COVID-19. This chain's CDR3 is CASSYKRENTEAFF. DNA of the CDR3: TGTGCCAGCAGTTATAAGCGGGAGAACACTGAAGCTTTCTTT.